This T cell receptor beta chain stems from a study of T cell responses to AZD1222 COVID-19 vaccine. The CDR3 has 15 residues. With V trimmed by 0 bases and J by 4 bases, 5 bases remained unmatched. Per the germline V gene, CDR1 is SGHRS and CDR2 is YFSETQ. Study conclusions and caveats: Spike-specific TCR breadth rose after two AZD1222 doses, and depth rose as well. There were mostly white British donors and more females than males, and clonal diversity was possibly underestimated. A reported finding is that nearly half of spike-specific TCRs target unmutated variant regions.

In the case of this clone: Antigen unknown.

The table came from immunoSEQ multiplex PCR; TCRdb's copy has only in-frame clones and leaves some out. This sample has about 150,000 clones, with 85% to 95% found just once. This sample comprised peripheral blood, obtained 28 days after the second AZD1222 dose. The sequence was collected from an adult who received the AZD1222 COVID-19 vaccine. This chain connects TRBV5-1 to TRBJ1-2; TRBD1 agrees at 8 bases. In DNA, the CDR3 is TGCGCCAGCAGCTTGGTTTCGGGACAGGTCTATGGCTACACCTTC. The encoded protein is CASSLVSGQVYGYTF.